This entry lists 19 T cell receptor beta chains sequenced from one sample in a study of blood T cells in healthy people across ages. The second PCR ran about 6 to 12 cycles with a sample-barcoded 5' primer and J-beta primers. TCRdb re-called the 5' RACE reads through MiXCR, storing one row per CDR3 protein. This table has over a million distinct CDR3 sequences, under 30% appearing once. A further study also used this sample, focusing on T cells of mothers and their children.

The source material was blood. These TCRs come from a girl aged 2-15 years in good health.

The chain uses TRBV4-2 and TRBJ2-6, with 7 nucleotides matching TRBD1. The V gene's germline CDR1 is LGHNA and CDR2 YNFKEQ. J was trimmed by 4 bases and V by 4 bases; bases with no gene match: 10. This CDR3 has 17 residues. The CDR3 sequence: CASSPRQGQTGANVLTF. The CDR3 DNA reads TGTGCCAGCAGCCCGAGACAGGGACAGACGGGGGCCAACGTCCTGACTTTC.

This clonotype was picked up a small number of times. With a much larger clone just one base away, this may be a read error. The gene calls are TRBV4-3 and TRBJ2-5; 8 bases align to TRBD2. The germline gives CDR1 LGHNA, CDR2 YSLEER. CDR3 length: 13 amino acids. Trimming removed 1 base from V and 10 bases from J; junction bases left unmatched: 5. CDR3 residues: CASSQGSGKGQYF. In nucleotides, the CDR3 is TGCGCCAGCAGCCAAGGTAGCGGGAAGGGCCAGTACTTC.

This rearrangement joins TRBV5-5 to TRBJ1-1; TRBD1 might be the D (6 bases). The CDR3 consists of 14 residues. In germline, CDR1 is SGHKS, CDR2 YYEKEE (reference sequence). The ends were cut back, 3 bases at V and 4 bases at J, with 13 bases in the middle. The CDR3 sequence is CASSSEQGSTEAFF. The DNA of the CDR3 is TGTGCCAGCAGCTCAGAACAGGGTTCCACTGAAGCTTTCTTT.

The chain joins TRBV28 to TRBJ2-1; the match to TRBD2 covers 7 bases. The DNA end is a closer match to TRBJ2-7, so the J assignment may be wrong. This CDR3 comprises 17 residues. CDR1 and CDR2 from the germline V gene are MDHEN and SYDVKM. The CDR3 DNA reads TGTGCCAGCAGTTTGGCCCCCCAGCGGGGCGAATCCTACGAGCAGTACTTC. Encoded protein: CASSLAPQRGESYEQYF.

The J gene is TRBJ2-5, the V gene TRBV12-3 or TRBV12-4; D may be TRBD2 (5 bases). V was shortened by 0 bases and J by 2 bases, with 7 bases between the two germline ends. The CDR3 runs 14 residues. CDR3 protein: CASSLARAQETQYF. The CDR3 region has the DNA TGTGCCAGCAGTTTAGCGCGGGCACAAGAGACCCAGTACTTC.

This clonotype was observed many times. V usage is TRBV5-1 and J usage is TRBJ2-1; D unresolved. V dropped 7 bases and J dropped 6 bases, with 11 bases sitting between them. The CDR3 has 12 residues. Germline loops: CDR1 SGHRS, CDR2 YFSETQ. The CDR3: CASRIPFNEQFF. The CDR3 DNA follows: TGCGCCAGCCGAATCCCTTTCAATGAGCAGTTCTTC.

The chain is built from TRBV11-2 and TRBJ2-7; D remains ambiguous. Germline CDR1 is SGHAT and CDR2 is FQNNGV. CDR3 length equals 15 residues. Deletions cut 6 bases from V and 3 bases from J, with 18 bases between. The CDR3, as DNA: TGTGCCAGCAGATCCAAACCTGAACCCCTCTACGAGCAGTACTTC. This gives the protein CASRSKPEPLYEQYF.

The genes are TRBV7-3 and TRBJ2-7; 8 bases align to TRBD2. V was pared by 5 bases and J by 4 bases, with 10 bases of the junction left unmatched. Germline V lookup: CDR1 SGHTA, CDR2 FQGTGA. This CDR3 is 15 amino acids long. Here the CDR3 reads CASSHPVAGLYEQYF. CDR3 in DNA: TGTGCCAGCAGCCATCCCGTAGCGGGGCTGTACGAGCAGTACTTC.

The chain uses TRBV20-1 and TRBJ1-1; D may be TRBD1 (5 bases). Germline V gene lookup returns CDR1 DFQATT and CDR2 SNEGSKA (reference sequence). This CDR3 has 15 residues. The CDR3 nucleotides are TGCAGCGTCAACATGGCGGGACTTGTTTATGGTGAAGCTTTCTTT. It is translated as CSVNMAGLVYGEAFF.

This chain uses TRBV27 with TRBJ2-5; D not certain. The V end was cut by 0 bases, the J end by 5 bases, with 10 bases between. CDR3 length: 14 residues. Germline V gene sequence: CDR1 MNHEY, CDR2 SMNVEV (reference sequence). CDR3 nucleotides: TGTGCCAGCAGTTTATCGCCCTCAGTGGAGACCCAGTACTTC. This sequence encodes CASSLSPSVETQYF.

This clonotype came up a few times. The chain carries TRBV19 and TRBJ1-1; D not certain. Trimming removed 6 bases at V and 1 base at J, with 9 bases between. There are 13 residues in the CDR3. Germline V lookup: CDR1 LNHDA, CDR2 SQIVND (reference sequence). The CDR3 coding sequence is TGTGCCAGTAGCTCGACTCCGAACACTGAAGCTTTCTTT. It specifies CASSSTPNTEAFF.

The chain uses TRBV4-2 and TRBJ1-2; the D gene is possibly TRBD1 (6 bases). Germline CDR1 is LGHNA and CDR2 is YNFKEQ. This CDR3 has 17 residues. The germline V and J ends were trimmed by 0 bases and 4 bases, with 18 bases remaining between them. This CDR3 reads CASSQDENLGGVYGYTF. In DNA form, the CDR3 reads TGTGCCAGCAGCCAAGACGAGAACCTAGGGGGGGTCTATGGCTACACCTTC.

There are a few counts of this clonotype. The CDR3 region has the DNA TGCGCCAGCAGCGCCAAACAGGGTTCGGTCACTGAAGCTTTCTTT. It specifies CASSAKQGSVTEAFF. The rearrangement links TRBV5-1 to TRBJ1-1; D is possibly TRBD1 (6 bases). The V and J ends lost 4 bases and 4 bases respectively, with 17 bases between them. There are 15 residues in the CDR3. Germline V gives CDR1 SGHRS, CDR2 YFSETQ.

This clonotype was observed a few times. This sequence joins TRBV7-3 and TRBJ2-7; D may be TRBD2 (6 bases). The CDR3 covers 15 residues. V was cut by 1 base and J by 2 bases, with 12 bases left in between. The germline CDR1 and CDR2 sequences are SGHTA and FQGTGA. In nucleotides, the CDR3 is TGTGCCAGCAGCTTAATTGCAGGGACTGCCTACGAGCAGTACTTC. Protein: CASSLIAGTAYEQYF.

This clonotype was recorded a few times. The chain uses TRBV20-1 and TRBJ2-7, with 7 bases that match TRBD2. The germline gives CDR1 DFQATT, CDR2 SNEGSKA (reference sequence). CDR3 length equals 13 residues. V lost 6 bases to trimming and J lost 5 bases; unmatched junction nucleotides: 10. The CDR3 region is CSAHEGGWDEQYF. The CDR3, as DNA: TGCAGTGCCCACGAGGGAGGGTGGGACGAGCAGTACTTC.

Of note for this clonotype: Compared with germline, one end of the junction differs, possibly owing to a read error. The V and J genes are TRBV29-1 and TRBJ2-3; 8 bases map to TRBD2. Germline V gene lookup returns CDR1 SQVTM and CDR2 ANQGSEA. The length of the CDR3 is 17 residues. The CDR3 sequence: CSLEGRGLGSVGDTQYF. Written as DNA, the CDR3 is TGCAGCCTTGAGGGTAGGGGACTAGGGAGTGTTGGAGATACGCAGTATTTT.

Many counts were recorded for this clonotype. The V gene is TRBV28, the J gene TRBJ2-7, with TRBD1 matching over 7 bases. Germline loops: CDR1 MDHEN, CDR2 SYDVKM. CDR3 length: 17 amino acids. J gave up 3 bases and V 5 bases, and 16 bases lay outside the gene matches. In DNA form, the CDR3 reads TGTGCCAGCAGTACGTACCGGAGGACAGGTGACATCTACGAGCAGTACTTC. Its translation: CASSTYRRTGDIYEQYF.

This clonotype was detected only a few times. The J gene is TRBJ2-7, the V gene TRBV6-5; 11 bases agree with TRBD1. The CDR3 has 15 residues. The V and J ends lost 4 bases and 7 bases, in that order; junction bases with no gene match: 9. CDR1 MNHEY and CDR2 SVGAGI come from the germline V gene. CDR3 bases: TGTGCCAGCAGTTCCCTAGGGACAGGGGGAGAAGAGCAGTACTTC. Translated: CASSSLGTGGEEQYF.

J is TRBJ2-1 and V is TRBV28; 10 nucleotides align to TRBD2. The DNA end lines up better with TRBJ2-7; the J call may be wrong. The length of the CDR3 is 17 residues. Germline V lookup: CDR1 MDHEN, CDR2 SYDVKM. This chain's CDR3 is CASSLLGHQREGKRQYF. CDR3 DNA sequence: TGTGCCAGCAGTTTACTGGGCCACCAGCGGGAGGGTAAAAGGCAGTACTTC.